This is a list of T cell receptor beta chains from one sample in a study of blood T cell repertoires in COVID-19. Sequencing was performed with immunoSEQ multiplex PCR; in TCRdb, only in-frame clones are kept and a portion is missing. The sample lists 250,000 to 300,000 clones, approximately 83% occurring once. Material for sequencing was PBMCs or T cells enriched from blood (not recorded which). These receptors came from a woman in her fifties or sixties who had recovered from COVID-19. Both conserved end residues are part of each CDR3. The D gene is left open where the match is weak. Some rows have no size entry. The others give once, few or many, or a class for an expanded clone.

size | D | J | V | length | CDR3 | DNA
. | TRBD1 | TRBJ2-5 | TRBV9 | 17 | CASSPRSGQGRQETQYF | TGTGCCAGCAGCCCCCGATCGGGACAGGGTCGGCAAGAGACCCAGTACTTC
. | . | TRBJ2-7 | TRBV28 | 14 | CASSLPGQNYEQYF | TGTGCCAGCAGCCTCCCGGGACAAAACTACGAGCAGTACTTC
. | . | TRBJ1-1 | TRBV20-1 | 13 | CSASLNSNTEAFF | TGCAGTGCTAGTCTGAACTCTAACACTGAAGCTTTCTTT
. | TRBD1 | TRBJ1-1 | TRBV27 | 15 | CASSINAGGNTEAFF | TGTGCCAGCAGTATAAACGCAGGGGGGAACACTGAAGCTTTCTTT
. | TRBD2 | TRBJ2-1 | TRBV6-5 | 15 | CASSDAGGSYNEQFF | TGTGCCAGCAGCGACGCCGGCGGGAGTTACAATGAGCAGTTCTTC
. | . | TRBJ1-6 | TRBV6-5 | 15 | CASSYGLEGHSPLHF | TGTGCCAGCAGTTACGGCCTCGAGGGCCATTCACCCCTCCACTTT
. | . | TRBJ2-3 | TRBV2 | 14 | CASSRLEGTDTQYF | TGTGCCAGCAGTCGACTTGAAGGCACAGATACGCAGTATTTT
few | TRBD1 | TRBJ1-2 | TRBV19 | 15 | CASTYRRTGNYGYTF | TGTGCCAGTACCTATAGACGGACAGGGAACTATGGCTACACCTTC
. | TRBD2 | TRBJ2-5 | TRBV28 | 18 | CASSQWVGVSGRQETQYF | TGTGCCAGCTCTCAATGGGTAGGGGTCAGCGGGAGGCAAGAGACCCAGTACTTC
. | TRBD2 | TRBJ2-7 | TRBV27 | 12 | CASRSGGERQYF | TGTGCCAGCAGATCCGGGGGGGAGAGGCAGTACTTC
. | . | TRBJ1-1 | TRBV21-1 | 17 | CASSSPGWGGKYGEAFF | TGTGCCAGCAGCTCACCGGGTTGGGGAGGTAAGTATGGTGAAGCTTTCTTT
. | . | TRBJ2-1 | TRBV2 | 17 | CASRESLHRSGYNEQFF | TGTGCCAGCAGGGAGTCCCTGCACAGGTCCGGATACAATGAGCAGTTCTTC
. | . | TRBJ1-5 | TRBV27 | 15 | CASSRGGQNNQPQHF | TGTGCCAGCAGTCGTGGGGGCCAGAATAATCAGCCCCAGCATTTT
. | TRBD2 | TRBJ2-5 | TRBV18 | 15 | CASSGTSGREETQYF | TGTGCCAGCTCCGGGACTAGCGGGAGGGAAGAGACCCAGTACTTC
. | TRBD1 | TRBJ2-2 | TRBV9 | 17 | CASSARAGQGTIGELFF | TGTGCCAGCAGCGCCCGAGCGGGACAGGGGACGATTGGGGAGCTGTTTTTT